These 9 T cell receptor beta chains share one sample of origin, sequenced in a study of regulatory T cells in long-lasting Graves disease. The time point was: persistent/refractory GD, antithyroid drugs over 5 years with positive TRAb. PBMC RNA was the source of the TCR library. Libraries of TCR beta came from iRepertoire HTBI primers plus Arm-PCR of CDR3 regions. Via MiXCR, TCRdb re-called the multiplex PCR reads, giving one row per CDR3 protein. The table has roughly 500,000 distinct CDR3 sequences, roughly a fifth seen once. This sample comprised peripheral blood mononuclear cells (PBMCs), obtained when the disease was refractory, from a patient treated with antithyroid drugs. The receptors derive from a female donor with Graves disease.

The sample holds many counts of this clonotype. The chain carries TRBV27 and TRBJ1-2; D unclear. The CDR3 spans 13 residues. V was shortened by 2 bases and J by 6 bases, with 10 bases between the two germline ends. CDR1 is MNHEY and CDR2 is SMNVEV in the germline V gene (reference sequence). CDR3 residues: CASSLKGIHGYTF. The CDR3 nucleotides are TGTGCCAGCAGTTTAAAAGGGATTCATGGCTACACCTTC.

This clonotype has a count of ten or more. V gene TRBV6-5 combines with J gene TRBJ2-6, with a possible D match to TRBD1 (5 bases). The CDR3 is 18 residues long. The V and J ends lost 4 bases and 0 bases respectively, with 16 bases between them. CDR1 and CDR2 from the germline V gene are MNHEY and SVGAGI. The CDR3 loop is CASSSPDKISSGANVLTF. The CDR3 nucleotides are TGTGCCAGCAGTTCCCCGGACAAGATCTCCTCTGGGGCCAACGTCCTGACTTTC.

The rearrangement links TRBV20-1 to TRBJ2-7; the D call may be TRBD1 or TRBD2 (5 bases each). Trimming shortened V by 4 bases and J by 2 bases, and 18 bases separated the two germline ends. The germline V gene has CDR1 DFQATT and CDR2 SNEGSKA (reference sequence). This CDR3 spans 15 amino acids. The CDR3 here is CSATRRWDGTYEQYF. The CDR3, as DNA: TGCAGTGCTACCAGGAGGTGGGACGGAACCTACGAGCAGTACTTC.

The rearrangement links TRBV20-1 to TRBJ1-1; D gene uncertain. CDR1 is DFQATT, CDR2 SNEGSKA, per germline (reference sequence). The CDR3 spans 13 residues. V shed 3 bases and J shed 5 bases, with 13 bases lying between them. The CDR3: CSAREGRATEAFF. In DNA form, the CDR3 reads TGCAGTGCTAGGGAAGGGAGGGCGACTGAAGCTTTCTTT.

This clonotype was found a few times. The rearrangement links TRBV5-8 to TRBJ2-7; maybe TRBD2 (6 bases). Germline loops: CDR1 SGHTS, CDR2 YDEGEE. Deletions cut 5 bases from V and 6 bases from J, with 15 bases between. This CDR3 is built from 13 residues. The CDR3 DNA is TGTGCCAGCAGTTTCCAGTCTAGCGCCGAGCAGTACTTC. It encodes CASSFQSSAEQYF.

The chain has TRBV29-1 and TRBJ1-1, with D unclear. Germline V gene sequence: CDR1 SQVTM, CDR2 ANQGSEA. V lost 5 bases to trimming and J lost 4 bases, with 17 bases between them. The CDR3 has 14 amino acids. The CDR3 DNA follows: TGCAGCGTTTGCCAGGTCCTAAATCCCACTGAAGCTTTCTTT. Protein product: CSVCQVLNPTEAFF.

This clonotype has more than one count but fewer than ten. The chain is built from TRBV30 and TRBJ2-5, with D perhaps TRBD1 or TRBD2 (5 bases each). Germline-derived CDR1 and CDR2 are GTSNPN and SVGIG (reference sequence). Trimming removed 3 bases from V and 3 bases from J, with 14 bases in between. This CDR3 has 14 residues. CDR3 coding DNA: TGTGCCTGGAGCCCCTGGGGGACGGAAGAGACCCAGTACTTC. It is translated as CAWSPWGTEETQYF.

This CDR3 reads CASSHRGLGGQPEKLFF. In nucleotides, the CDR3 is TGTGCCAGCAGTCACCGGGGATTGGGGGGGCAACCTGAAAAACTGTTTTTT. This sequence joins TRBV27 and TRBJ1-4; D possibly corresponds to TRBD1 (6 bases). This CDR3 comprises 17 residues. Germline loops: CDR1 MNHEY, CDR2 SMNVEV (reference sequence). Trimming shortened V by 5 bases and J by 7 bases, and 23 bases separated the two germline ends.

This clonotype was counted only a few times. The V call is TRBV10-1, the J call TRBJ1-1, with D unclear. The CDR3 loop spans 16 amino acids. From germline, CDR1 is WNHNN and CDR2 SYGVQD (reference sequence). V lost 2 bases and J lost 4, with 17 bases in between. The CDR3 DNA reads TGCGCCAGCAGTGAGAGGAACTCCCCCTCGGGCACTGAAGCTTTCTTT. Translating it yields CASSERNSPSGTEAFF.